This entry is about one T cell receptor (beta chain). This receptor's antigen is unknown. Qualities for individual bases were not recorded, and no much larger clone is one base off. Spanning cysteine to phenylalanine, the CDR3 consists of 17 amino acids. The kept DNA is CDR3 alone, 51 bases in frame from the first base. Ends trimmed: V by 5 bases, J by 5 bases; bases unmatched to a gene: 13. For CDR1 and CDR2, the germline V gene lists MDHEN and SYDVKM. The cohort comprised under 700 healthy bone marrow donors. All cohort members were sampled while nominally healthy, although unrecorded immune exposures were likely present. The donor was CMV seronegative and was included in the group of approximately 350 seronegative cohort members. A peripheral blood sample was provided by each donor, and peripheral blood mononuclear cells were used for TCR beta sequencing. The Qiagen DNeasy Blood Extraction Kit was used to extract genomic DNA from the blood cell samples.

These data originate in a study of cytomegalovirus exposure and HLA in healthy donors (dated by TCRdb to 2016 to 2017). In the study overall: According to an earlier analysis of 450 to 650 of the donors, some 170 million T cells yielded over 100 million unique TCR beta sequences and about 300 Gb of sequence data. Approximately 310 gigabases of sequencing data and around 80 million unique TCR sequences made up an early release that covered 500 to 700 HLA-typed donors. Among the roughly 400 genotyped donors, around 81% belonged to the genetic ancestry cluster associated with self-reported Caucasian donors. The study aimed to test whether cataloging public T cell receptors could reveal signatures of past pathogen exposure. The T cell repertoires of 670 or so subjects were profiled by immunosequencing and related to cytomegalovirus serostatus. Besides the first cohort of around 700 subjects, a separate validation cohort made up of over 95 different subjects was used. The study combined high-throughput TCR immunosequencing, statistical association of individual TCRs with disease status, and machine learning to predict cytomegalovirus infection status. A later analysis re-examined previously published TCR beta repertoires from roughly 720 donors and added high-resolution HLA genotyping to investigate patterns of TCR occurrence. Rather than drawing on any new phenotypic data, the later analysis identified candidate immune exposures from TCR beta sequences and the way those sequences occurred across donors. In an earlier analysis of several hundred of the donors, high-throughput TCR beta sequencing was used to judge whether each TCR beta V gene segment behaved as functional or pseudogenic. Donor age, sex, ethnicity and CMV serostatus were compiled alongside the repertoire data. Genome-wide SNP genotypes for about 65% of the roughly 700 donors were used in a later genetic analysis, which treated that subset as a discovery cohort. Every discovery cohort repertoire had been produced on one sequencing platform. HLA typing covered class I and class II loci at four-digit resolution. Typing coverage varied by locus: roughly 629-640 donors for A, B, C, DRB1 and DQB1; approximately 560 for DQA1; about 590 for DPA1; around 450 for DPB1. Five DR-DQ haplotypes were handled as single units for association and clustering because linkage in the cohort was strong. On average, 235,054 unique TCR beta nucleotide sequences were sequenced per donor among 300 to 500 genotyped donors of the cohort, with roughly 18% of those sequences being non-productive. Study-wide findings and limitations: In a later analysis, HLA-associated TCR beta chains were found to be more clonally expanded and to have lower generation probabilities than equally common non-associated chains. The study listed 170 or so TCR beta chains as associated with cytomegalovirus. A further reported finding was that TCR beta sequences accurately predicted the HLA-A and HLA-B alleles for most subjects in the first cohort. In vitro tests confirmed that a few of the cytomegalovirus-associated TCR beta chains recognize cytomegalovirus antigens. A cluster of highly shared sequence variants was judged likely to be a technical artifact of the sequencing pipeline. In both the original and validation cohorts, the classifier was reported to diagnose cytomegalovirus status with high specificity and sensitivity. A later analysis found that most CMV-associated TCR beta chains appeared HLA-restricted, with HLA associations seemingly driven largely by CMV exposure. While some public TCRs were present in many individuals, most TCR sequences turned up only very rarely across donors. According to the authors, the approach could potentially be generalized to other disease states and immunological phenotypes. For the cohort, immune exposure information was limited to CMV serostatus. Because counts were too low, more than 15 rarely observed V segments, including chromosome 9 orphons, were excluded from the earlier analysis of under 650 of the donors. According to a later analysis, parvovirus B19, influenza, CMV and Epstein-Barr virus appeared linked to several top co-occurrence clusters. In this cohort, only TCR beta chains were sequenced, and detectable features were limited by the absence of alpha or paired-chain data. The 87-base-pair reads could not distinguish some IMGT-functional V segments, including TRBV6-2 and TRBV6-3, so those segments were excluded. According to a later analysis, TCR association rates differed among HLA loci, with DRB1 alleles showing the most associated TCRs and HLA-C alleles showing the fewest. Because some donors lacked HLA typing at each locus, the association tests relied only on the typed subset. According to a later genetic analysis, donors in an Asian-associated ancestry cluster had fewer N-insertions in productive TCRs than the roughly 700-donor mean. Presence/absence analyses assumed roughly uniform sequencing depth across donors, an assumption that may not hold. Linkage disequilibrium might explain the correlated functional status among segregating V segments, but an unknown experimental factor could not be excluded. When HLA alleles, especially DR and DQ, strongly co-occurred, TCR associations were difficult to assign to individual alleles. A later genetic analysis associated a missense DCLRE1C variant with V-gene and J-gene trimming of TCR beta chains, and an independent cohort replicated the association. An earlier analysis of approximately 500 of the donors showed that most TCR beta V segments appeared in productive rearrangements either about 87% or about 30% of the time, which broadly matched IMGT annotations. A later analysis associated around 16,000 TCR beta sequences with specific HLA alleles at a false discovery rate of 0.05.

The method behind the library was the immunoSEQ multiplex PCR assay. A mixture of 60 forward primers for TCR Vbeta segments and 13 reverse primers for TCR Jbeta segments was used in the multiplex PCR. A multiplex PCR assay on genomic DNA amplified the CDR3 region of rearranged TCR beta genes. The Illumina HiSeq System was used to sequence the amplified TCR beta libraries as 87-base-pair reads. The authors processed their data as follows. A later analysis tallied 75 million to 95 million unique TCR beta chains across the 550 to 850 repertoires, and 10 million to 11 million of those chains were shared by two or more donors. Raw reads were error-corrected and collapsed into unique sequences by a nearest-neighbor algorithm in which closely related sequences were merged to remove PCR and sequencing errors. CDR3 sequences were aligned to IMGT reference sequences to assign V, D and J gene segments. For a sequence to be retained, a match of at least six nucleotides to both a V gene segment and a J gene segment was required. Rearrangements were classified as productive when the CDR3 lacked stop codons and remained in frame with V and J, and all other rearrangements were classified as non-productive. Following IMGT convention, CDR3 was defined as the stretch from the second conserved V-encoded cysteine up to the conserved J-encoded phenylalanine. The earlier analysis of about 610 of the donors excluded any sequence lacking an unambiguous match to a single V gene segment. An earlier analysis of under 750 of the donors called V segments functional above 56.7% productive rearrangements and segregating when the between-donor standard deviation exceeded 5%. A statistical classification framework was developed to diagnose cytomegalovirus status using the catalog of TCR beta chain sequences. In a later analysis, TCR nucleotide sequences were compared against IMGT/GENE-DB human TR gene sequences so that V and J genes could be assigned. A later analysis assigned CDR3 sequences and most-parsimonious VDJ recombination scenarios with the TCRdist pipeline. In a later analysis, each TCR beta chain was defined by its CDR3 amino acid sequence together with its V-gene family, and reads without a unique V-gene family were excluded. To address suspected cross-contamination and a sequencing artifact, a later analysis removed several hundred highly shared, low-generation-probability nucleotide sequences. In a later analysis, a clonal expansion index for each public chain was calculated from normalized within-repertoire ranks of inferred template counts. A later analysis computed generation probabilities with a VDJ recombination model fitted to out-of-frame rearrangements, and checked the results against IGoR. A later analysis scored TCR-TCR, TCR-HLA and TCR-CMV co-occurrence with hypergeometric tests, applying a repertoire-size bias correction to TCR pairs. To estimate false discovery rates, a later analysis permuted the HLA or CMV assignments 20 times. In a later analysis, co-occurring TCRs were grouped using DBSCAN, and TCRdist sequence similarity was added for clustering within HLA-allele-positive subsets. Repertoires with fewer than 30,000 or more than 120,000 public chains were left out of co-occurrence clustering, as were five repertoires with anomalous nucleotide sharing. TCRdb holds this immuneACCESS table with in-frame rearrangements only. Some clones are missing; in checked studies, unresolved V genes explain under half, and the rest has no known cause. Clone size and the V and J calls come from that table; the DNA yielded D and trimming. The sample records approximately 53,000 clones, about three quarters of which are singletons. About 9.1% of the sample rests with the top ten.

The chain uses TRBV28 and TRBJ1-4; 8 bases in the junction line up with TRBD1. The sequenced sample was PBMCs. The receptor was isolated from a woman aged 45 to 65 in good health and CMV-seronegative. The CDR3 region: CASSHRTGLILNEKLFF. Here is the DNA: TGTGCCAGCAGTCACAGGACAGGGTTAATCTTGAATGAAAAACTGTTTTTT. With the rest looked up from the reference TRBV28 and TRBJ1-4 genes rather than sequenced, the full variable domain is DVKVTQSSRYLVKRTGEKVFLECVQDMDHENMFWYRQDPGLGLRLIYFSYDVKMKEKGDIPEGYSVSREKKERFSLILESASTNQTSMYLCASSHRTGLILNEKLFFGSGTQLSVL.